This is a list of T cell receptor beta chains from one sample in a study of CD4 T cells in relation to SARS-CoV-2 and coronaviruses. TCRdb keeps only in-frame clones here, not all; method: immunoSEQ multiplex PCR. The sample yields about 37,000 clones, around 85% seen once. Sequences were obtained from memory CD4+ T cells from PBMCs. The receptors derive from an adult with COVID-19. Each CDR3 is given with its conserved first and last residue. The D gene is left open where the match is weak. A clone size is listed for some rows: how often the clone was seen (once, few, many), or a class if it is expanded.

v_gene,j_gene,abundance,d_gene,CDR3aa,CDR3nt
TRBV19,TRBJ2-3,-,-,CASSGGTRFSTDTQYF,TGTGCCAGTAGTGGGGGGACCCGGTTTTCCACAGATACGCAGTATTTT
TRBV10-3,TRBJ2-5,-,-,CAITPGLGTETQYF,TGTGCCATCACCCCGGGACTCGGCACAGAGACCCAGTACTTC
TRBV11-1,TRBJ2-2,-,TRBD2,CASSSRTRSGELFF,TGTGCCAGCAGCTCAAGGACTAGGTCCGGGGAGCTGTTTTTT
TRBV30,TRBJ2-7,-,-,CAVGPGTVSYEQYF,TGTGCCGTTGGCCCTGGGACGGTCTCCTACGAGCAGTACTTC
TRBV7-6,TRBJ1-1,-,-,CASSATGGWGNTEAFF,TGTGCCAGCAGCGCCACGGGGGGCTGGGGGAACACTGAAGCTTTCTTT
TRBV5-1,TRBJ2-3,-,TRBD1,CASSWGQTSTDTQYF,TGCGCCAGCAGCTGGGGACAGACAAGCACAGATACGCAGTATTTT
TRBV3-1/TRBV3-2,TRBJ2-1,-,-,CASSLSGNEQFF,TGTGCCAGCAGTCTAAGCGGCAATGAGCAGTTCTTC
TRBV5-1,TRBJ1-5,-,-,CASSFSVDQPQHF,TGCGCCAGCAGCTTCTCGGTGGATCAGCCCCAGCATTTT
TRBV5-5,TRBJ1-2,-,-,CASSTGFNYGYTF,TGTGCCAGCAGCACAGGGTTCAACTATGGCTACACCTTC
TRBV29-1,TRBJ2-3,-,TRBD2,CSGSTWRGSSGRSTDTQYF,TGCAGCGGGTCGACGTGGCGTGGTAGTAGCGGGAGGTCCACAGATACGCAGTATTTT
TRBV19,TRBJ2-1,once,-,CASSPSLRSYNEQFF,TGTGCCAGTAGTCCCTCTTTGAGGTCGTACAATGAGCAGTTCTTC
TRBV28,TRBJ2-2,-,TRBD2,CASSEGPGLAGGNTGELFF,TGTGCCAGCAGCGAAGGACCGGGACTAGCGGGAGGGAACACCGGGGAGCTGTTTTTT
TRBV7-8,TRBJ2-7,-,-,CASSLGNRVYEQYF,TGTGCCAGCAGCTTAGGCAACAGGGTCTACGAGCAGTACTTC
TRBV6-2/TRBV6-3,TRBJ2-1,-,-,CASSSRVSEQFF,TGTGCCAGCAGCTCCCGGGTTAGTGAGCAGTTCTTC
TRBV5-8,TRBJ2-5,-,TRBD2,CASSRGLAGGMEETQYF,TGTGCCAGCAGCCGAGGACTAGCGGGAGGTATGGAAGAGACCCAGTACTTC